The source of this T cell receptor beta chain is a study of breast tumors, draining lymph nodes, adjacent tissues. Study results and caveats: The lymph node origin of tumor T cells was framed as consistent with a hypothesis, not demonstrated. The data were judged consistent with most tumor T cells coming from lymph node and expanding in tumor. Tumor repertoires ranked between lymph nodes and nontumor tissue in diversity, with V and J gene preferences.

TCRdb reanalysed the multiplex PCR reads using MiXCR and keeps one entry per CDR3 protein. The profile covers under 350,000 distinct CDR3 sequences, with 30% to 35% appearing a single time and more than 0.85% taken by the ten largest. This clonotype was seen at least ten times. Its antigen is currently unknown. This CDR3 has 17 residues. Trimming removed 1 base at V and 1 base at J, with 16 bases between. Germline assignment: CDR1 SGHAT and CDR2 FQNNGV. Breast cancer patients provided tissue from their axillary draining lymph nodes. The sequence was obtained from a female donor with breast cancer. Some clones in this sample may be carry-over from other donors' samples. The chain links TRBV11-2 to TRBJ2-5; D gene ambiguous. The sequenced material came from axillary lymph node tissue. The CDR3 reads CASSLGPSGGSQETQYF. The DNA for the CDR3 is TGTGCCAGCAGCTTAGGCCCATCGGGCGGTTCCCAAGAGACCCAGTACTTC.